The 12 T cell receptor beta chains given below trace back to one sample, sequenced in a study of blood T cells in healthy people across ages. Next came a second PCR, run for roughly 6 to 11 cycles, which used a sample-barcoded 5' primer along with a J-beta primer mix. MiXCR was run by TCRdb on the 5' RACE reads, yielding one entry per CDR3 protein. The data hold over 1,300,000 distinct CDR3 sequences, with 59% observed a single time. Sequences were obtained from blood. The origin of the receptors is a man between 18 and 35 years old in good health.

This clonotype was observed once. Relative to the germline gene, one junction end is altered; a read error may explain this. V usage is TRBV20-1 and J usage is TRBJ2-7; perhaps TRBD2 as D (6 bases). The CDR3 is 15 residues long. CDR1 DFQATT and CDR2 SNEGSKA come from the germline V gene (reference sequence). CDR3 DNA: TGCAGTGCTAGGGAGGGGACCATCTTCTCCTACGAGCGGTACTTC. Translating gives CSAREGTIFSYERYF.

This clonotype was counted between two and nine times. DNA for the CDR3: TGCGCCAGCAGCCCCCTCGGATTTAACGAGCAGTACTTC. Amino acid sequence: CASSPLGFNEQYF. V is TRBV5-1 and J is TRBJ2-7; no definite D call. CDR3 length: 13 residues. Germline assignment: CDR1 SGHRS and CDR2 YFSETQ. V lost 4 bases and J lost 5, with 13 bases in between.

The CDR3 bases are TGTGCCAGCTCACCAAATAGCGGGAGCCGCTACGAGCAGTACTTC. It encodes CASSPNSGSRYEQYF. The chain uses TRBV18 and TRBJ2-5, with 9 positions matching TRBD2. The DNA end is a closer match to TRBJ2-7, so the J assignment may be wrong. The CDR3 contains 15 residues. Germline V lookup: CDR1 KGHSH, CDR2 LQKENI.

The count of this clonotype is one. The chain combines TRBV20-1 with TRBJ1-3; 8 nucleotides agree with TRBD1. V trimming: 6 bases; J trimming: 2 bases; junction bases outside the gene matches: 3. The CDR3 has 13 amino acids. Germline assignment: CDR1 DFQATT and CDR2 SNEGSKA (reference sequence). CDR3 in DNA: TGCAGTGCGGGGGGACAGGCTGGAAACACCATATATTTT. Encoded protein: CSAGGQAGNTIYF.

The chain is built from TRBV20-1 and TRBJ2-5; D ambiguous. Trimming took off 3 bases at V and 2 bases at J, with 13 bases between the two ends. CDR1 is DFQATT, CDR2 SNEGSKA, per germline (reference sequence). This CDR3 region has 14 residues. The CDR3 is CSASGIEPQETQYF. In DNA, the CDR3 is TGCAGTGCTAGCGGAATAGAACCACAAGAGACCCAGTACTTC.

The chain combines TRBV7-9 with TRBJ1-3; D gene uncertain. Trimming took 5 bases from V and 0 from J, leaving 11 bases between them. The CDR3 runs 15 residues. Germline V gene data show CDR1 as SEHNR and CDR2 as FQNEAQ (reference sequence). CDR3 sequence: CASSPAEVSGNTIYF. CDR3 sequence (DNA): TGTGCCAGCAGCCCAGCAGAGGTCTCTGGAAACACCATATATTTT.

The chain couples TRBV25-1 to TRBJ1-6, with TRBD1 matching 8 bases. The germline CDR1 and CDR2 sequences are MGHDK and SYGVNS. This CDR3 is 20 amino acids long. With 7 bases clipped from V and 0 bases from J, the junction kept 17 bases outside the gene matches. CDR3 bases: TGTGCCAGCACTTCCCCGACGGGGACAGGATTTAGCTCCTATAATTCACCCCTCCACTTT. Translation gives CASTSPTGTGFSSYNSPLHF. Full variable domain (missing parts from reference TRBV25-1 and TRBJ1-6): EADIYQTPRYLVIGTGKKITLECSQTMGHDKMYWYQQDPGMELHLIHYSYGVNSTEKGDLSSESTVSRIRTEHFPLTLESARPSHTSQYLCASTSPTGTGFSSYNSPLHFGNGTRLTVT.

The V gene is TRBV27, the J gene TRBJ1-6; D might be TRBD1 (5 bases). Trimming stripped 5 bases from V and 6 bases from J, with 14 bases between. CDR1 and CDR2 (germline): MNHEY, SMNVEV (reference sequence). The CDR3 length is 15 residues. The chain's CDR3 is CASSPVGGGNSPLHF. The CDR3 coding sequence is TGTGCCAGCAGTCCCGTCGGGGGGGGTAATTCACCCCTCCACTTT.

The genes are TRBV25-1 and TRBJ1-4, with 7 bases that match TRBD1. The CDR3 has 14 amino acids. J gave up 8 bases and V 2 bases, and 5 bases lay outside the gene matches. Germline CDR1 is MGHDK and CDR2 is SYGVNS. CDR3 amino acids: CASSEPGTAEKLFF. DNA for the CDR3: TGTGCCAGCAGTGAACCCGGGACAGCGGAAAAACTGTTTTTT.

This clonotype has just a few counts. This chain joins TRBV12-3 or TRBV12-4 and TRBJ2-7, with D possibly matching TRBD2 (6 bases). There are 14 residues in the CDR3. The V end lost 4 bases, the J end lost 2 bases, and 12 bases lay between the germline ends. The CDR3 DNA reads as TGTGCCAGCAGTTCCCCCCGGGGGACCTACGAGCAGTACTTC. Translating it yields CASSSPRGTYEQYF.

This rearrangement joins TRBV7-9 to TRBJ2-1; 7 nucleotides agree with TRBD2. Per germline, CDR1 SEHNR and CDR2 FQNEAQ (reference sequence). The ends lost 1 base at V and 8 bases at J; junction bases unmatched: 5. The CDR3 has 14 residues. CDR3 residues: CASSLVRGLDEQFF. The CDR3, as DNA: TGTGCCAGCAGCTTAGTGCGGGGGTTGGATGAGCAGTTCTTC.

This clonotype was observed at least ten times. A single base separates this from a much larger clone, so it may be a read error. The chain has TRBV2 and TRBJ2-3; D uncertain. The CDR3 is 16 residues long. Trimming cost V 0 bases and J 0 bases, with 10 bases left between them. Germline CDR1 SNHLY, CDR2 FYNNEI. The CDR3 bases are TGTGCCAGCAGTGAAGCTGTGTCAGCTAGCACAGATACGCAGTATTTT. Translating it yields CASSEAVSASTDTQYF.